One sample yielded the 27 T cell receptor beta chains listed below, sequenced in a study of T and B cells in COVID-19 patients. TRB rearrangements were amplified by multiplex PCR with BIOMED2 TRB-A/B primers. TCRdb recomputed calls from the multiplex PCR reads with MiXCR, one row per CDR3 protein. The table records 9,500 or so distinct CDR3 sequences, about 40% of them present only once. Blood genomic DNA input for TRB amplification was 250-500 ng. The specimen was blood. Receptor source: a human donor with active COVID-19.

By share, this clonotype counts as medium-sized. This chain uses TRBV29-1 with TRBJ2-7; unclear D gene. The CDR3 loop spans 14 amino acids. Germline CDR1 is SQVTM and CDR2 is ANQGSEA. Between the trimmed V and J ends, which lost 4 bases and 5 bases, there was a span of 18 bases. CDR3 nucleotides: TGCAGCGTTGCAGTGAACTCGGTGAGTGACGAGCAGTACTTC. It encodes CSVAVNSVSDEQYF.

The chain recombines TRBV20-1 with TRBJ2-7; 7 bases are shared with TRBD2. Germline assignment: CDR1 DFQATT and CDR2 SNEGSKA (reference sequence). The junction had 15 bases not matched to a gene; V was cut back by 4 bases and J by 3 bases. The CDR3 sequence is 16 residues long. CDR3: CSAILLSPSGDYEQYF. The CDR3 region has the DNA TGCAGTGCTATACTCCTAAGTCCCAGCGGGGACTACGAGCAGTACTTC.

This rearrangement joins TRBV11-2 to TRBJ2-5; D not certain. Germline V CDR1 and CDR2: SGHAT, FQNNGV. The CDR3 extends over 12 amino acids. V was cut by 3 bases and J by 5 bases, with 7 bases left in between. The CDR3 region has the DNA TGTGCCAGCAGCTTCGGGTCGGAGACCCAGTACTTC. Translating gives CASSFGSETQYF.

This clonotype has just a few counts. The CDR3 loop reads CASSAPQTGQNTEAFF. The DNA of the CDR3 is TGTGCCAGCAGTGCACCTCAGACTGGGCAGAACACTGAAGCTTTCTTT. The rearrangement joins TRBV6-5 to TRBJ1-1; unclear D gene. This CDR3 is built from 16 residues. Germline CDR1 is MNHEY and CDR2 is SVGAGI. Trimming left V 5 bases short and J 1 base short, with 17 bases between.

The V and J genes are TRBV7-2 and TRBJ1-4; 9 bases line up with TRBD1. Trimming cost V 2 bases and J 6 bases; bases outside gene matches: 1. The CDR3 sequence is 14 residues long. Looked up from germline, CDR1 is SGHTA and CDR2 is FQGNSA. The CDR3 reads CASSLRTGDEKLFF. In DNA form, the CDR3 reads TGTGCCAGCAGCTTAAGGACAGGGGATGAAAAACTGTTTTTT.

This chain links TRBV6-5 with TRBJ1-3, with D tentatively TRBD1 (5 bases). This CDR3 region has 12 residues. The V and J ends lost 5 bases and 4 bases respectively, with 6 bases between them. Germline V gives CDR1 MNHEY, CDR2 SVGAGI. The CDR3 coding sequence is TGTGCCAGCAGTAAGGGGGGAAACACCATATATTTT. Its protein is CASSKGGNTIYF.

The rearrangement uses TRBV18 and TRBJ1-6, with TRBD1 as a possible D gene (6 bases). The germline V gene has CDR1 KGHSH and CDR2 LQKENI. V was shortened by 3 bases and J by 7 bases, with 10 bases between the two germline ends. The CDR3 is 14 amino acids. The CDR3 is CASSPDSTNSPLHF. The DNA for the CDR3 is TGTGCCAGCTCACCGGACAGTACCAATTCACCCCTCCACTTT.

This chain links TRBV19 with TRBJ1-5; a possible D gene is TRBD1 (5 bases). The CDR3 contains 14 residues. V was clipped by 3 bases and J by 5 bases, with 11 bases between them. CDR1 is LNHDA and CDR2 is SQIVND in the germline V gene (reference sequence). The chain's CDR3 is CASSITGDDQPQHF. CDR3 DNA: TGTGCCAGTAGTATCACGGGGGACGATCAGCCCCAGCATTTT. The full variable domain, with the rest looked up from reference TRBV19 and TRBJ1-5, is DGGITQSPKYLFRKEGQNVTLSCEQNLNHDAMYWYRQDPGQGLRLIYYSQIVNDFQKGDIAEGYSVSREKKESFPLTVTSAQKNPTAFYLCASSITGDDQPQHFGDGTRLSIL.

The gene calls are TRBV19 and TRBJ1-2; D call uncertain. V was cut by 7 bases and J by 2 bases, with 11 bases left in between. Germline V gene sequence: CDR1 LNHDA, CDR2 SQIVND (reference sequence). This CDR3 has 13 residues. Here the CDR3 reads CASIRGGNYGYTF. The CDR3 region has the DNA TGTGCCAGTATCCGCGGAGGGAACTATGGCTACACCTTC.

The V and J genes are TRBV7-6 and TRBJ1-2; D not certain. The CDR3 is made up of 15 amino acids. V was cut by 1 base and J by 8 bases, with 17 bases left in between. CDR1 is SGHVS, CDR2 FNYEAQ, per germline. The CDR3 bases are TGTGCCAGCAGCTTAGGCCAGACATCGGCTAACGGCTACACCTTC. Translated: CASSLGQTSANGYTF.

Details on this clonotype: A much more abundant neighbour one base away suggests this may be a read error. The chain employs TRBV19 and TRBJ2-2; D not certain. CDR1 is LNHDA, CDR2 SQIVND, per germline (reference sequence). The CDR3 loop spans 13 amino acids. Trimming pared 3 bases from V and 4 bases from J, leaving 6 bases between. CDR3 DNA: TGTGCCAGTAGTATGTGGAGCACCGGGGAGCTGTTTTTT. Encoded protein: CASSMWSTGELFF.

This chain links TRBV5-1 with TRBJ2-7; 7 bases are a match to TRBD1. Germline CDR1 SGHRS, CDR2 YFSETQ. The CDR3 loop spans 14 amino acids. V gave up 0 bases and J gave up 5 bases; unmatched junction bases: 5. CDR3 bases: TGCGCCAGCAGCTTGGGACAGGGAATGGACGAGCAGTACTTC. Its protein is CASSLGQGMDEQYF.

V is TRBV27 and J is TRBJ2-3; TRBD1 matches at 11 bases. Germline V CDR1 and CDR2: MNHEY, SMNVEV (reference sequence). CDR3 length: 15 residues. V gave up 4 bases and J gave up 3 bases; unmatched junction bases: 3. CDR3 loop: CASSSGQGATDTQYF. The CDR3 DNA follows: TGTGCCAGCAGTTCAGGACAGGGGGCGACAGATACGCAGTATTTT.

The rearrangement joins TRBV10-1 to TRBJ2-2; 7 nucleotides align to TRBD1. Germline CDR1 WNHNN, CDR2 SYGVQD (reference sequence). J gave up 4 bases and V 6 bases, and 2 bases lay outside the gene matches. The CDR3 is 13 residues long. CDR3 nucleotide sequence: TGCGCCAGCAGGGGACAGTCCACCGGGGAGCTGTTTTTT. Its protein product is CASRGQSTGELFF.

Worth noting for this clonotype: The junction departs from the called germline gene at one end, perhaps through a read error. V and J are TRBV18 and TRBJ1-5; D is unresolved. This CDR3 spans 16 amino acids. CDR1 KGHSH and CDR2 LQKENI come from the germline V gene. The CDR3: CVSSPVGQSSNQPQHF. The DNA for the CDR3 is TGTGTCAGCTCACCAGTCGGGCAGAGTAGCAATCAGCCCCAGCATTTT.

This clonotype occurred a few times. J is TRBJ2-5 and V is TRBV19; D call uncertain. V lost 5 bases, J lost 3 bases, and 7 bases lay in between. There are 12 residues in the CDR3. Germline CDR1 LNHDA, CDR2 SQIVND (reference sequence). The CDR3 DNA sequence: TGTGCCAGTAGTTATAGGGAAGAGACCCAGTACTTC. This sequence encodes CASSYREETQYF.

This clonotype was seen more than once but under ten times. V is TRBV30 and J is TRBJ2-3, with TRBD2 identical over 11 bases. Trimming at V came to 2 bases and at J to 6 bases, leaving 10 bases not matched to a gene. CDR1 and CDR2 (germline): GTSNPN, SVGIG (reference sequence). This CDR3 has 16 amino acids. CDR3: CAWSLSLAGGLDTQYF. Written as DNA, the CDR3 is TGTGCCTGGAGTCTTTCATTAGCGGGAGGGCTGGATACGCAGTATTTT. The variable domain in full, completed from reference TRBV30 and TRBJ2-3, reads SQTIHQWPATLVQPVGSPLSLECTVEGTSNPNLYWYRQAAGRGLQLLFYSVGIGQISSEVPQNLSASRPQDRQFILSSKKLLLSDSGFYLCAWSLSLAGGLDTQYFGPGTRLTVL.

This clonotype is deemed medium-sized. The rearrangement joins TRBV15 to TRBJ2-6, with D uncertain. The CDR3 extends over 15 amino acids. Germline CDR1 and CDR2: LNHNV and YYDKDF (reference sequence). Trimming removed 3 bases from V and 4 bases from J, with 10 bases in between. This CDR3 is CATSSRVAGANVLTF. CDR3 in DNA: TGTGCCACCAGCAGCCGGGTGGCGGGGGCCAACGTCCTGACTTTC.

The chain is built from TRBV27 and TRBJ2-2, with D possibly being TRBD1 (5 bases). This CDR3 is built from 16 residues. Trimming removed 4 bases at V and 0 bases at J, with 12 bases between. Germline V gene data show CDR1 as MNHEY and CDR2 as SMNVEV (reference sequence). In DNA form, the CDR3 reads TGTGCCAGCAGTTCTCTGAGCAGGGCGAACACCGGGGAGCTGTTTTTT. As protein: CASSSLSRANTGELFF.

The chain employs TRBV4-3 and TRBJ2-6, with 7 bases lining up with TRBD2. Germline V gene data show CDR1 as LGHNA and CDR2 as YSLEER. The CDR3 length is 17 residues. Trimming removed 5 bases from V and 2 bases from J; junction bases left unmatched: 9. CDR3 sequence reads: CASSSTAGSPGANVLTF. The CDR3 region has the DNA TGCGCCAGCAGCTCCACAGCGGGAAGCCCTGGGGCCAACGTCCTGACTTTC.

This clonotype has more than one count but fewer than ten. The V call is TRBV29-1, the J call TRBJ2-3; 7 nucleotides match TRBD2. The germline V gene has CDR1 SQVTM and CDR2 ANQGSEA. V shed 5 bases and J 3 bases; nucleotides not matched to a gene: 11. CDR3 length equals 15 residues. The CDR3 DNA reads TGCAGCGTTCCAGCCGGGACTAAAGGGACAGATACGCAGTATTTT. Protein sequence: CSVPAGTKGTDTQYF.

The CDR3, as DNA: TGTGCCAGCAGCTCGGGATTTACTGAAGCTTTCTTT. This sequence encodes CASSSGFTEAFF. J is TRBJ1-1 and V is TRBV11-1; D not certain. CDR3 length equals 12 residues. Trimming removed 4 bases at V and 5 bases at J, with 8 bases between. Germline CDR1 and CDR2: SGHAT and FQDESV (reference sequence). Full variable domain (outside the CDR3, taken from reference TRBV11-1 and TRBJ1-1): EAEVAQSPRYKITEKSQAVAFWCDPISGHATLYWYRQILGQGPELLVQFQDESVVDDSQLPKDRFSAERLKGVDSTLKIQPAELGDSAMYLCASSSGFTEAFFGQGTRLTVV.

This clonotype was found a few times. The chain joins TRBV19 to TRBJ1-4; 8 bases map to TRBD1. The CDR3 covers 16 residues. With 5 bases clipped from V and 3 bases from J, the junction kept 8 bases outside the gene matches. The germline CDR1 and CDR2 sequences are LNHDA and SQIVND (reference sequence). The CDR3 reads CASSDRGVGANEKLFF. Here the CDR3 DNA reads TGTGCCAGTAGTGACAGGGGCGTAGGCGCTAATGAAAAACTGTTTTTT.

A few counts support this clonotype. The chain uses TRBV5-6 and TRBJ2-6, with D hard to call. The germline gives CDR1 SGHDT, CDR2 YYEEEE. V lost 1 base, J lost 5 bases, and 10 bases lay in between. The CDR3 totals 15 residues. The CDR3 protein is CASSLPSLWANVLTF. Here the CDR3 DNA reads TGTGCCAGCAGCTTGCCCAGCCTCTGGGCCAACGTCCTGACTTTC. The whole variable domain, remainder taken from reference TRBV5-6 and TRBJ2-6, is DAGVTQSPTHLIKTRGQQVTLRCSPKSGHDTVSWYQQALGQGPQFIFQYYEEEERQRGNFPDRFSGHQFPNYSSELNVNALLLGDSALYLCASSLPSLWANVLTFGAGSRLTVL.

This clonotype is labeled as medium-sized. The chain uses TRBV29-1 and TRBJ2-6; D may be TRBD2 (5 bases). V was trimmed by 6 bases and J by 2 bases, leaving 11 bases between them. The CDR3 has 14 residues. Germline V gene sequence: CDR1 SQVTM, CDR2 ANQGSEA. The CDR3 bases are TGCAGCGTCCTTGGGAGTACTGGGGCCAACGTCCTGACTTTC. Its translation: CSVLGSTGANVLTF. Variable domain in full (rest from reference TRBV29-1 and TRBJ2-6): SAVISQKPSRDICQRGTSLTIQCQVDSQVTMMFWYRQQPGQSLTLIATANQGSEATYESGFVIDKFPISRPNLTFSTLTVSNMSPEDSSIYLCSVLGSTGANVLTFGAGSRLTVL.

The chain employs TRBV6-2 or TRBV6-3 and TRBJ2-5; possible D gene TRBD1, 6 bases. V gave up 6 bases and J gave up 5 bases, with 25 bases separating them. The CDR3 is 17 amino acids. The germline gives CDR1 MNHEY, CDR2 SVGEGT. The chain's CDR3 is CASSNPGTPSPRETQYF. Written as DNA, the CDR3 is TGTGCCAGCAGCAACCCCGGGACACCCAGTCCTCGGGAGACCCAGTACTTC.

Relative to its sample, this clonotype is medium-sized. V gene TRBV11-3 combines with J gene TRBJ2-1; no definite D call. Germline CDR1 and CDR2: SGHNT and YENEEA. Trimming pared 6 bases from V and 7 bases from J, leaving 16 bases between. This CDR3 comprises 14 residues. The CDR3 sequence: CASSSSLRGNEQFF. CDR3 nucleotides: TGTGCCAGCAGTTCTTCACTTCGCGGAAATGAGCAGTTCTTC. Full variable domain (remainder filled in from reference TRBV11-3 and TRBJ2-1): EAGVVQSPRYKIIEKKQPVAFWCNPISGHNTLYWYLQNLGQGPELLIRYENEEAVDDSQLPKDRFSAERLKGVDSTLKIQPAELGDSAVYLCASSSSLRGNEQFFGPGTRLTVL.